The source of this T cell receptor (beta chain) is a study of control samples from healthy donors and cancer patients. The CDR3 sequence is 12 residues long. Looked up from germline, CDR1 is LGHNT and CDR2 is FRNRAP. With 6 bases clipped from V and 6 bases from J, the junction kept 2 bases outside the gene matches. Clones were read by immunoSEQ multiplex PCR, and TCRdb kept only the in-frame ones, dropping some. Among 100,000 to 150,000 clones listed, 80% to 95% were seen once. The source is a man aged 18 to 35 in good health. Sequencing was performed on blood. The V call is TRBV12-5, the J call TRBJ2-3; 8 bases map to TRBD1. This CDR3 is CASGQGADTQYF. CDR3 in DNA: TGTGCTAGTGGCCAGGGGGCTGATACGCAGTATTTT.